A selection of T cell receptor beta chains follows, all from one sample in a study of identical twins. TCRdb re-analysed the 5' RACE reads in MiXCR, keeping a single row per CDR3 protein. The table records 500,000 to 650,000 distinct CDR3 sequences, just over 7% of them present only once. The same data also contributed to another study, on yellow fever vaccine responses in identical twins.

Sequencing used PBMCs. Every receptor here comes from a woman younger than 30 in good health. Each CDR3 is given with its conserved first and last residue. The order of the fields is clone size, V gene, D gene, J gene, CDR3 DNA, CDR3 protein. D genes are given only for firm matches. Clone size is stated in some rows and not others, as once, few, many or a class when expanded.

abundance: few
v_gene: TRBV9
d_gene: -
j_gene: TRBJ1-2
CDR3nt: TGTGCCAGCAGCGTAGGCCCTAAGAACTATGGCTACACCTTC
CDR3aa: CASSVGPKNYGYTF

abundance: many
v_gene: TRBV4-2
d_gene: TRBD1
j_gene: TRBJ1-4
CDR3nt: TGTGCCAGCAGCCGAAGGACAGGTACTAATGAAAAACTGTTTTTT
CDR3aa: CASSRRTGTNEKLFF

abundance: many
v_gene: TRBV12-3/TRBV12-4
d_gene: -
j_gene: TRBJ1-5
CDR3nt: TGTGCCAGCAGTTTCCAGGCCAGGTCCCGGCATTTT
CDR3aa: CASSFQARSRHF

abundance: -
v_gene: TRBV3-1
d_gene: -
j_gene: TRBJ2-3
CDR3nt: TGTGCCAGCAGCCAAGATAGCGCAGGGCCAGATACGCAGTATTTT
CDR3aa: CASSQDSAGPDTQYF

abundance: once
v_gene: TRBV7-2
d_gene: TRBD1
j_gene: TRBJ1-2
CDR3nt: TGTGCCAGCAGCACCCACGGGACAGCCAGGAATGGCTACACCTTC
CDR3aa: CASSTHGTARNGYTF

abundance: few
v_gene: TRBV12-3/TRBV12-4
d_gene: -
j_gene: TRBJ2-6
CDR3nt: TGTGCCAGCAGTCAGGACCTCTTCGGGGCCAACGTCCTGACTTTC
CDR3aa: CASSQDLFGANVLTF

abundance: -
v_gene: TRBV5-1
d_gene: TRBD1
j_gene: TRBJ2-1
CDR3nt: TGCGCCAGCAGCTTGGGGGGGACAGCTAACTACAATGAGCAGTTCTTC
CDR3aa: CASSLGGTANYNEQFF

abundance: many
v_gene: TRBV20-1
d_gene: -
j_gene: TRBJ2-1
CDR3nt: TGCAGTGCCTCGGACTCTGACAATGAGCAGTTCTTC
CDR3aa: CSASDSDNEQFF

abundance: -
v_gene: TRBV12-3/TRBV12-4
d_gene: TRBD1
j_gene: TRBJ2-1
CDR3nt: TGTGCCAGCAGGCGCGGAGACAGGGACGATGAGCAGTTCTTC
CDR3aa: CASRRGDRDDEQFF

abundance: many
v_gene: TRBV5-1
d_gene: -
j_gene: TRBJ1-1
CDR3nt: TGCGCCAGCAGCTCGAACAGGGTTGGGGGAACTGAAGCTTTCTTT
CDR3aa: CASSSNRVGGTEAFF

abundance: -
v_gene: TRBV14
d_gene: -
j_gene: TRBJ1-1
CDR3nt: TGTGCCAGCCCGCATGGGGGGGGAGTGACTGAAGCTTTCTTT
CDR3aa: CASPHGGGVTEAFF

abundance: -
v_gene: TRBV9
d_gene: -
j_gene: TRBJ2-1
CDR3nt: TGTGCCAGTGATCGGACAGACCGGCGATCCAATGAGCAGTTCTTC
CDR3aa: CASDRTDRRSNEQFF

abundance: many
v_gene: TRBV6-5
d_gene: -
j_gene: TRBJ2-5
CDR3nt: TGTGCCAGCAGTTACGCTATCTACAAAGGGAGCCAAGAGACCCAGTACTTC
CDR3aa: CASSYAIYKGSQETQYF

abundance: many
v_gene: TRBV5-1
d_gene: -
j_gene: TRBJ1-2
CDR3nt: TGCGCCAGCAGCTTGGAGGGGGGCGGCTACACCTTC
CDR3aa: CASSLEGGGYTF

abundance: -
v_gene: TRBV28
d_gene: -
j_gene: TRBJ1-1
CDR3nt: TGTGCCAGCAGGTCGGGACGCTTAATGAACACTGAAGCTTTCTTT
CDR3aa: CASRSGRLMNTEAFF

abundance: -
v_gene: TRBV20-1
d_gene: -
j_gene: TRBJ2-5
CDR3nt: TGCAGTGCTAGAGCTGCAGGAGGCGAGACCCAGTACTTC
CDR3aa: CSARAAGGETQYF

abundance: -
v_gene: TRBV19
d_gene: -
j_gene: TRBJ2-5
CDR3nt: TGTGCCAGTAGTATGACAGTTGAGGGGACCCAGTACTTC
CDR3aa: CASSMTVEGTQYF

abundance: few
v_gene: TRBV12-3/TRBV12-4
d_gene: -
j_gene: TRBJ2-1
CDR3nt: TGTGCCAGCAGCTCCCAGGTAGCGGCTTCGGGCAATGAGCAGTTCTTC
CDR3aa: CASSSQVAASGNEQFF

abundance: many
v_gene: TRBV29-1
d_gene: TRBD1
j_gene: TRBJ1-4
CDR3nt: TGCAGCGTCCGAGCAGGGGGGAATGAAAAACTGTTTTTT
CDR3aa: CSVRAGGNEKLFF

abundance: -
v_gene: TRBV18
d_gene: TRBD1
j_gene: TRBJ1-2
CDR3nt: TGTGCCAGCTCACTAGTAAAGACAGGGAACTATGGCTACACCTTC
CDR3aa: CASSLVKTGNYGYTF

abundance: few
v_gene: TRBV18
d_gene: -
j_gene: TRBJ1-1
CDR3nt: TGTGCCAGCTCACCATTAAAGGGGGAGAGCACTGAAGCTTTCTTT
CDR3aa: CASSPLKGESTEAFF

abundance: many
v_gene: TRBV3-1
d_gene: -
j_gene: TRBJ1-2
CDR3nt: TGTGCCAGCAGCCAAGGGGACAACTATGGCTACACCTTC
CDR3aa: CASSQGDNYGYTF

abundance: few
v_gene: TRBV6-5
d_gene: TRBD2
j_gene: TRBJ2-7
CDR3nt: TGTGCCAGCAGTTTCACTAGCGCGAATTACGAGCAGTACTTC
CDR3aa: CASSFTSANYEQYF

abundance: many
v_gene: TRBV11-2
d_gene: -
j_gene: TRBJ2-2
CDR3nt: TGTGCCACTAGGTCCGGGGAGCTGTTTTTT
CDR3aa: CATRSGELFF

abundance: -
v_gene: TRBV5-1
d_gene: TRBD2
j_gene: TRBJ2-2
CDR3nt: TGCGCCAGCAGCTTTCACGCTACTAGCGGGACCGGGGAGCTGTTTTTT
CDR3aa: CASSFHATSGTGELFF

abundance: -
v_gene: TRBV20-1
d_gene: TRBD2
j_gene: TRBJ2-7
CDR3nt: TGCAGTGCCCCCCCCTCTGTCTGGCTAGCGGGAGTAGTAAACTCCTACGAGCAGTACTTC
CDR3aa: CSAPPSVWLAGVVNSYEQYF

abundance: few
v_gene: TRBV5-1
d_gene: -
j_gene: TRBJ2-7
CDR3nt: TGCGCCAGCAGCTTGCTCGGGAGCCTACGGGATGTCGAGCAGTACTTC
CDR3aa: CASSLLGSLRDVEQYF

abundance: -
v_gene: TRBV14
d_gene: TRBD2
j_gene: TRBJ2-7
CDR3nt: TGTGCCAGCAGCCAAGGGCCGACTAGCGGGAGGGGGAACTACGAGCAGTACTTC
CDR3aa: CASSQGPTSGRGNYEQYF

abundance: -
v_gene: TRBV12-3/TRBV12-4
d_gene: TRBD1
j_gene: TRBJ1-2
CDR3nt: TGTGCCAGCAGTTTAGGCGCCACAGGGGAATTAAACTATGGCTACACCTTC
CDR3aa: CASSLGATGELNYGYTF